The 17 T cell receptor beta chains below were found in one sample sequenced in a study of cytomegalovirus exposure and HLA in healthy donors. With 60 Vbeta and 13 Jbeta primers, the PCR was carried out. The method was immunoSEQ multiplex PCR; TCRdb's version includes in-frame clones alone and lacks a portion of them. The data hold 150,000 to 200,000 clones, with approximately 84% observed a single time. Source material: PBMCs. The source is a girl aged 5 to 17 in good health and CMV-seropositive.

The CDR3 loop reads CAISEYWGSSSAGGYTF. Here the CDR3 DNA reads TGTGCCATCAGTGAGTATTGGGGCTCGAGCTCGGCGGGAGGCTACACCTTC. This chain connects TRBV10-3 to TRBJ1-2; D perhaps matches TRBD1 (5 bases). The CDR3 runs to 17 residues. V lost 1 base and J 8 bases, leaving 23 bases between the germline ends. In germline, CDR1 is ENHRY, CDR2 SYGVKD.

J is TRBJ2-7 and V is TRBV6-5; TRBD2 is a possible D gene (5 bases). Germline V lookup: CDR1 MNHEY, CDR2 SVGAGI. The CDR3 loop spans 14 amino acids. V shed 5 bases and J shed 5 bases, with 16 bases lying between them. CDR3 protein: CASSRRTGRNEQYF. The CDR3 coding sequence is TGTGCCAGCAGTAGGAGGACCGGGCGAAACGAGCAGTACTTC.

The chain joins TRBV6-5 to TRBJ2-2, with D maybe TRBD1 (6 bases). This CDR3 contains 13 residues. V was trimmed by 2 bases and J by 7 bases, leaving 8 bases between them. Germline assignment: CDR1 MNHEY and CDR2 SVGAGI. The CDR3 coding sequence is TGTGCCAGCAGTTACCAGGGGAACGGGGAGCTGTTTTTT. It specifies CASSYQGNGELFF.

This chain uses TRBV5-6 with TRBJ2-7; 10 bases fit TRBD2. Germline CDR1 reads SGHDT; CDR2 reads YYEEEE. The V gene end was trimmed by 5 bases and the J gene end by 6 bases; junction bases not matched to a gene: 11. CDR3 length equals 15 residues. CDR3 protein: CASSIVAGGISEQYF. The CDR3 DNA follows: TGTGCCAGCAGTATTGTAGCGGGAGGAATAAGCGAGCAGTACTTC.

This chain links TRBV29-1 with TRBJ2-7, with a weak D call TRBD1 (5 bases). Trimming shortened V by 5 bases and J by 4 bases, and 21 bases separated the two germline ends. Looked up from germline, CDR1 is SQVTM and CDR2 is ANQGSEA. CDR3 length: 15 amino acids. Here the CDR3 reads CSVSPRQSSVYEQYF. Here the CDR3 DNA reads TGCAGCGTTTCCCCCCGACAGTCCAGTGTTTACGAGCAGTACTTC.

The rearrangement joins TRBV6-1 to TRBJ1-1, with D possibly matching TRBD1 (5 bases). Germline-derived CDR1 and CDR2 are MNHNS and SASEGT. The CDR3 contains 13 residues. V was shortened by 5 bases and J by 0 bases, with 7 bases between the two germline ends. The CDR3 nucleotides read TGTGCCAGCAGTTTGACAGTGAACACTGAAGCTTTCTTT. It is translated as CASSLTVNTEAFF.

The chain has TRBV19 and TRBJ1-2, with a tentative D call TRBD1 (5 bases). The CDR3 length is 16 residues. The V end was cut by 2 bases, the J end by 4 bases, with 17 bases between. Germline V gives CDR1 LNHDA, CDR2 SQIVND (reference sequence). The CDR3, as DNA: TGTGCCAGTAGTATAATTCAGGGAAGGGGTTTCTATGGCTACACCTTC. Protein: CASSIIQGRGFYGYTF.

The chain has TRBV5-1 and TRBJ1-1, with TRBD1 matching over 7 bases. V trimming: 0 bases; J trimming: 1 base; junction bases outside the gene matches: 3. This CDR3 contains 15 residues. Germline V gene data show CDR1 as SGHRS and CDR2 as YFSETQ. In DNA form, the CDR3 reads TGCGCCAGCAGCTTGGGCGACAGGGAGAACACTGAAGCTTTCTTT. Translated, it gives CASSLGDRENTEAFF. The full variable domain, completed using reference TRBV5-1 and TRBJ1-1, is KAGVTQTPRYLIKTRGQQVTLSCSPISGHRSVSWYQQTPGQGLQFLFEYFSETQRNKGNFPGRFSGRQFSNSRSEMNVSTLELGDSALYLCASSLGDRENTEAFFGQGTRLTVV.

This chain links TRBV2 with TRBJ1-4; perhaps TRBD1 as D (6 bases). The V end was cut by 4 bases, the J end by 5 bases, with 17 bases between. Germline CDR1 SNHLY, CDR2 FYNNEI. There are 16 residues in the CDR3. In DNA, the CDR3 is TGTGCCAGCAGTGCCTTAGGAGGGGGGGAGAATGAAAAACTGTTTTTT. Translating gives CASSALGGGENEKLFF.

This chain connects TRBV18 to TRBJ1-4; D ambiguous. CDR1 is KGHSH, CDR2 LQKENI, per germline. This CDR3 is 13 amino acids long. V shed 5 bases and J shed 8 bases, with 12 bases lying between them. The CDR3 loop is CASSIRDKEKLFF. In nucleotides, the CDR3 is TGTGCCAGCTCAATTCGTGACAAGGAAAAACTGTTTTTT.

This clone was counted between two and nine times. The chain combines TRBV5-4 with TRBJ2-7; 8 nucleotides align to TRBD2. Germline V gene data show CDR1 as SGHNT and CDR2 as YYREEE (reference sequence). The CDR3 has 16 amino acids. With 0 bases clipped from V and 5 bases from J, the junction kept 10 bases outside the gene matches. CDR3: CASSLANGRAWHEQYF. Written as DNA, the CDR3 is TGTGCCAGCAGCTTGGCTAACGGGAGGGCCTGGCACGAGCAGTACTTC.

The rearrangement links TRBV18 to TRBJ2-7; tentative D call: TRBD1 (6 bases). The ends were cut back, 4 bases at V and 2 bases at J, with 15 bases in the middle. Germline-derived CDR1 and CDR2 are KGHSH and LQKENI. CDR3 length: 15 amino acids. CDR3 residues: CASSQGDGYTYEQYF. CDR3 nucleotides: TGTGCCAGCTCACAGGGGGACGGCTACACCTACGAGCAGTACTTC.

This clone was detected a few times. The chain couples TRBV6-4 to TRBJ1-5; TRBD1 aligns across 7 bases. The J segment lost 3 bases and the V segment lost 5 bases, leaving 10 bases of the junction unmatched. In germline, CDR1 is MRHNA, CDR2 SNTAGT. This CDR3 contains 16 residues. The CDR3 here is CASSRDSYQPNQPQHF. The CDR3, as DNA: TGTGCCAGCAGTCGGGACAGTTACCAGCCCAATCAGCCCCAGCATTTT.

This chain links TRBV10-3 with TRBJ2-7; 9 positions agree with TRBD1. The CDR3 sequence is 15 residues long. V gave up 4 bases and J gave up 2 bases; unmatched junction bases: 6. The germline gives CDR1 ENHRY, CDR2 SYGVKD. The DNA for the CDR3 is TGTGCCATCAGTGGGCGGGACAGGGTAGCCTACGAGCAGTACTTC. Its protein is CAISGRDRVAYEQYF.

The chain has TRBV5-1 and TRBJ2-1; 7 bases fit TRBD2. The V gene's germline CDR1 is SGHRS and CDR2 YFSETQ. Trimming removed 4 bases from V and 10 bases from J; junction bases left unmatched: 2. The CDR3 is made up of 11 amino acids. The CDR3 nucleotides read TGCGCCAGCAGCGGGAGGGAGGAGCAGTTCTTC. This sequence encodes CASSGREEQFF.

With regard to this clone: The junction departs from germline at one end; a sequencing error may be responsible. The V gene is TRBV7-7, the J gene TRBJ2-5; tentative D call: TRBD2 (6 bases). Matching the DNA end better, TRBJ2-7 makes the J call doubtful. Looked up from germline, CDR1 is SSHAT and CDR2 is FNYEAQ (reference sequence). The CDR3 covers 13 residues. This CDR3 reads CASSPGLGGEQYF. For the CDR3, the DNA is TGTGCTAGCAGCCCAGGATTGGGAGGCGAGCAGTACTTC.

The rearrangement joins TRBV7-8 to TRBJ2-7; perhaps TRBD1 as D (5 bases). Trimming stripped 2 bases from V and 1 base from J, with 15 bases between. CDR1 and CDR2 (germline): SGHVS, FQNEAQ. This CDR3 spans 16 amino acids. CDR3: CASSLLGPPGSYEQYF. CDR3 sequence (DNA): TGTGCCAGCAGCTTACTGGGGCCCCCAGGGTCCTACGAGCAGTACTTC.